The 11 T cell receptor beta chains listed next were all sequenced from one sample in a study of shared clonotypes between healthy human individuals. Produced via immunoSEQ multiplex PCR; TCRdb's table is partial and in-frame only. This table has over a million clones, about 75% appearing once. Sequencing was carried out using memory CD4+ T cells sorted from blood. The subset was: CD45RA-negative fraction. These TCRs come from a man aged 18 to 30 in good health.

DNA of the CDR3: TGTGCCAGCAGCTTAGGAGCTGAAAAACTGTTTTTT. Translating it yields CASSLGAEKLFF. The V and J genes are TRBV7-9 and TRBJ1-4; D is undetermined. This CDR3 spans 12 amino acids. V lost 1 base and J 7 bases, leaving 4 bases between the germline ends. The germline gives CDR1 SEHNR, CDR2 FQNEAQ (reference sequence).

The V and J genes are TRBV5-1 and TRBJ2-1; weak D call: TRBD2 (5 bases). The germline V gene encodes CDR1 SGHRS and CDR2 YFSETQ. The ends were cut back, 0 bases at V and 6 bases at J, with 10 bases in the middle. CDR3 size: 14 residues. The CDR3 coding sequence is TGCGCCAGCAGCTTGGGACCGGGGAGCAATGAGCAGTTCTTC. It encodes CASSLGPGSNEQFF.

V is TRBV7-3 and J is TRBJ2-1; 7 bases map to TRBD2. The germline CDR1 and CDR2 sequences are SGHTA and FQGTGA. The CDR3 is made up of 14 amino acids. Trimming cost V 2 bases and J 2 bases; bases outside gene matches: 0. CDR3 sequence reads: CASSLGLAYNEQFF. The CDR3 DNA reads TGTGCCAGCAGCTTAGGACTAGCCTACAATGAGCAGTTCTTC.

The rearrangement uses TRBV28 and TRBJ1-6; D call uncertain. Germline CDR1 is MDHEN and CDR2 is SYDVKM. V shed 7 bases and J shed 0 bases, with 10 bases lying between them. This CDR3 contains 15 residues. The CDR3 reads CASTPVSSYNSPLHF. DNA of the CDR3: TGTGCCAGCACCCCAGTCAGCTCCTATAATTCACCCCTCCACTTT.

This chain connects TRBV2 to TRBJ1-2, with TRBD1 identical over 7 bases. The CDR3 is 13 amino acids. J gave up 4 bases and V 8 bases, and 7 bases lay outside the gene matches. Germline V gives CDR1 SNHLY, CDR2 FYNNEI. CDR3 DNA sequence: TGTGCCAGCTGGGACAGACAAGGCTATGGCTACACCTTC. It codes for CASWDRQGYGYTF.

The chain combines TRBV2 with TRBJ1-6; 7 bases map to TRBD1. CDR3 length: 13 residues. Germline CDR1 reads SNHLY; CDR2 reads FYNNEI. V shed 9 bases and J 6 bases; nucleotides not matched to a gene: 5. The CDR3 DNA is TGTGCCAGAGGACAGGCCTCTAATTCACCCCTCCACTTT. As protein: CARGQASNSPLHF.

V gene TRBV6-6 combines with J gene TRBJ1-5; TRBD1 matches 7 bases. The CDR3 covers 14 residues. Trimming took 7 bases from V and 7 from J; bases not matched to a gene: 10. Germline assignment: CDR1 MNHNY and CDR2 SVGAGI (reference sequence). CDR3 in DNA: TGTGCCAGCACCCCCAGGACAGGCTGGCAGCCCCAGCATTTT. This translates into CASTPRTGWQPQHF.

Concerning this clone: Additional DNA sequences in this sample encode the identical CDR3. The chain has TRBV7-9 and TRBJ2-5, with D hard to call. CDR1 and CDR2 (germline): SEHNR, FQNEAQ (reference sequence). CDR3 length: 13 amino acids. V lost 3 bases and J 5 bases, leaving 10 bases between the germline ends. CDR3 DNA: TGTGCCAGCAGCTTTTCCCGTGTGGAGACCCAGTACTTC. This codes for CASSFSRVETQYF.

This clone was seen a handful of times. CDR3 in amino acids: CASSSGGGTANYGYTF. In nucleotides, the CDR3 is TGTGCCAGCAGCTCCGGAGGCGGGACAGCGAACTATGGCTACACCTTC. The chain couples TRBV5-4 to TRBJ1-2; 7 nucleotides line up with TRBD1. CDR3 length: 16 amino acids. V lost 3 bases to trimming and J lost 2 bases; unmatched junction nucleotides: 10. Germline V CDR1 and CDR2: SGHNT, YYREEE (reference sequence).

This clone showed up just once. The V gene is TRBV7-9, the J gene TRBJ2-2; weak D call: TRBD2 (6 bases). CDR1 and CDR2 from the germline V gene are SEHNR and FQNEAQ (reference sequence). V shed 5 bases and J shed 3 bases, with 10 bases lying between them. The CDR3 sequence is 14 residues long. In DNA, the CDR3 is TGTGCCAGCAGCCCGACGGGGGACACCGGGGAGCTGTTTTTT. Translation gives CASSPTGDTGELFF. Variable domain in full (rest from reference TRBV7-9 and TRBJ2-2): DTGVSQNPRHKITKRGQNVTFRCDPISEHNRLYWYRQTLGQGPEFLTYFQNEAQLEKSRLLSDRFSAERPKGSFSTLEIQRTEQGDSAMYLCASSPTGDTGELFFGEGSRLTVL.

The chain employs TRBV28 and TRBJ2-7, with D perhaps TRBD1 (6 bases). The CDR3 is made up of 14 amino acids. Trimming left V 8 bases short and J 4 bases short, with 18 bases between. Germline CDR1 and CDR2: MDHEN and SYDVKM. The CDR3 DNA reads as TGTGCCAGCTTAATGGCCAGGGGTGGATACGAGCAGTACTTC. As protein: CASLMARGGYEQYF.